The 23 T cell receptor beta chains below were found in one sample sequenced in a study of a mutant IDH1 vaccine in newly diagnosed glioma. What these receptors recognize is not known. Time point: week 47, end of study. Topical imiquimod accompanied each vaccine dose, which consisted of 300 ug of mutant IDH1 20-mer peptide. Profiling relied on immunoSEQ multiplex PCR, and the TCRdb table lists in-frame clones only, not all of them. The table records about 85,000 clones, approximately 89% of them present only once. This specimen was PBMCs, taken from a glioma patient whose treatment included an IDH1 peptide vaccine. The receptors originated from a woman between 50 and 59 years old with glioma.

The chain uses TRBV28 and TRBJ1-5; 7 bases are shared with TRBD1. V was clipped by 9 bases and J by 1 base; unmatched bases: 9. CDR1 and CDR2 (germline): MDHEN, SYDVKM. The CDR3 has 15 amino acids. The CDR3 sequence is CARNTGDESNQPQHF. In DNA, the CDR3 is TGTGCCAGAAATACAGGGGACGAAAGCAATCAGCCCCAGCATTTT.

This sequence joins TRBV7-3 and TRBJ2-1, with D tentatively TRBD1 (5 bases). The CDR3 is made up of 15 amino acids. Trimming left V 5 bases short and J 6 bases short, with 17 bases between. Germline CDR1 and CDR2: SGHTA and FQGTGA. CDR3 loop: CASSPRPIGANEQFF. CDR3 coding DNA: TGTGCCAGCAGCCCCCGACCCATAGGGGCCAATGAGCAGTTCTTC.

The CDR3 region has the DNA TGTGCCAGTAGCCGGGACAGGGATCAGCCCCAGCATTTT. Translated, it gives CASSRDRDQPQHF. This rearrangement joins TRBV19 to TRBJ1-5; 9 bases fit TRBD1. Germline loops: CDR1 LNHDA, CDR2 SQIVND (reference sequence). There are 13 residues in the CDR3. Trimming took 6 bases from V and 5 from J; bases not matched to a gene: 2.

The J gene is TRBJ1-2, the V gene TRBV7-9, with D maybe TRBD1 (6 bases). The V gene's germline CDR1 is SEHNR and CDR2 FQNEAQ (reference sequence). V was shortened by 3 bases and J by 2 bases, with 13 bases between the two germline ends. The CDR3 loop spans 15 amino acids. CDR3 in amino acids: CASSLLDRFNYGYTF. The CDR3 DNA follows: TGTGCCAGCAGCTTGCTGGACAGATTCAACTATGGCTACACCTTC.

This clone was seen a few times. This chain connects TRBV2 to TRBJ2-7; 9 bases are shared with TRBD1. The CDR3 runs 12 residues. Germline lookup yields CDR1 SNHLY and CDR2 FYNNEI. Germline trimming cut 8 bases from V and 9 bases from J; bases unmatched to any gene: 8. The CDR3 sequence is CASQGQGKVQYF. Here the CDR3 DNA reads TGTGCCAGCCAGGGACAGGGAAAGGTGCAGTACTTC.

The V call is TRBV27, the J call TRBJ2-5; 9 positions match TRBD2. V lost 5 bases, J lost 7 bases, and 11 bases stayed unmatched. CDR1 is MNHEY, CDR2 SMNVEV, per germline (reference sequence). The CDR3 totals 15 residues. The CDR3, as DNA: TGTGCCAGCAGTAGTCGGATAGCGGGAGATGGGACCCAGTACTTC. Translating gives CASSSRIAGDGTQYF.

This clone has only a few counts. The chain has TRBV28 and TRBJ2-1; D ambiguous. The ends were cut back, 4 bases at V and 4 bases at J, with 5 bases in the middle. Looked up from germline, CDR1 is MDHEN and CDR2 is SYDVKM. There are 12 residues in the CDR3. In DNA form, the CDR3 reads TGTGCCAGCAGTTGGCGGTACAATGAGCAGTTCTTC. Its translation: CASSWRYNEQFF.

V gene TRBV6-6 combines with J gene TRBJ1-3, with a possible D match to TRBD1 (5 bases). Trimming stripped 2 bases from V and 7 bases from J, with 6 bases between. Germline V gene data show CDR1 as MNHNY and CDR2 as SVGAGI (reference sequence). The CDR3 totals 12 residues. The CDR3 loop reads CASSYEGNTIYF. CDR3 nucleotides: TGTGCCAGCAGTTACGAGGGGAACACCATATATTTT.

The sample holds one count of this clone. The rearrangement uses TRBV6-6 and TRBJ1-2; D remains ambiguous. This CDR3 has 9 residues. The germline V gene has CDR1 MNHNY and CDR2 SVGAGI (reference sequence). The V end was cut by 6 bases, the J end by 12 bases, with 8 bases between. The CDR3 here is CASSLGHTF. CDR3 coding DNA: TGTGCCAGCAGCCTTGGACACACCTTC.

The rearrangement uses TRBV10-2 and TRBJ1-2; D is unclear. V lost 3 bases to trimming and J lost 2 bases, with 4 bases between them. Germline V gene sequence: CDR1 WSHSY, CDR2 SAAADI. CDR3 length: 12 residues. The CDR3 nucleotides are TGCGCCAGCAGTGACAGCAACTATGGCTACACCTTC. It yields the protein CASSDSNYGYTF.

The rearrangement uses TRBV19 and TRBJ2-4; unclear D gene. Germline V lookup: CDR1 LNHDA, CDR2 SQIVND (reference sequence). The CDR3 length is 16 residues. Trimming took 5 bases from V and 0 from J, leaving 14 bases between them. The CDR3 spells CASSAVANVAKNIQYF. The CDR3 DNA sequence: TGTGCCAGTAGTGCGGTAGCTAATGTAGCCAAAAACATTCAGTACTTC.

This clone was seen just once. The chain recombines TRBV5-1 with TRBJ2-1; D unclear. Germline values: CDR1 SGHRS, CDR2 YFSETQ. This CDR3 is 15 amino acids long. The ends were cut back, 0 bases at V and 4 bases at J, with 11 bases in the middle. In DNA, the CDR3 is TGCGCCAGCAGCTTGGAACCCCCCAGTTACAATGAGCAGTTCTTC. It is translated as CASSLEPPSYNEQFF.

This clone occurred once. V gene TRBV30 combines with J gene TRBJ1-2; D remains unclear. V was trimmed by 4 bases and J by 7 bases, leaving 13 bases between them. This CDR3 contains 12 residues. Germline V gives CDR1 GTSNPN, CDR2 SVGIG (reference sequence). CDR3 residues: CAWMAGETGYTF. The CDR3 DNA sequence: TGTGCCTGGATGGCAGGCGAGACTGGCTACACCTTC.

V gene TRBV7-3 combines with J gene TRBJ2-2; D might be TRBD1 (6 bases). The germline V and J ends were trimmed by 1 base and 4 bases, with 10 bases remaining between them. This CDR3 is 15 amino acids long. Germline loops: CDR1 SGHTA, CDR2 FQGTGA. DNA of the CDR3: TGTGCCAGCAGCTTAAGACAGGCGGGCACCGGGGAGCTGTTTTTT. It specifies CASSLRQAGTGELFF. Filled out from reference TRBV7-3 and TRBJ2-2, the complete variable domain reads GAGVSQTPSNKVTEKGKYVELRCDPISGHTALYWYRQSLGQGPEFLIYFQGTGAADDSGLPNDRFFAVRPEGSVSTLKIQRTERGDSAVYLCASSLRQAGTGELFFGEGSRLTVL.

This sequence joins TRBV28 and TRBJ2-1; D is tentatively TRBD1 or TRBD2 (5 bases each). Germline V gene sequence: CDR1 MDHEN, CDR2 SYDVKM. V was clipped by 5 bases and J by 10 bases, with 15 bases between them. This CDR3 comprises 13 residues. CDR3 bases: TGTGCCAGCAGTCCCTCGGGGCTGAAAGAGCAGTTCTTC. Translated: CASSPSGLKEQFF.

The chain carries TRBV6-5 and TRBJ2-7; D perhaps matches TRBD1 (5 bases). The germline CDR1 and CDR2 sequences are MNHEY and SVGAGI. V was shortened by 5 bases and J by 3 bases, with 11 bases between the two germline ends. The CDR3 extends over 13 amino acids. CDR3 sequence: CASSTQGGYEQYF. The CDR3 region has the DNA TGTGCCAGCAGTACCCAGGGCGGCTACGAGCAGTACTTC.

This clone was picked up a small number of times. The V call is TRBV7-9, the J call TRBJ2-7, with TRBD1 matching 9 bases. CDR3 length: 12 amino acids. Trimming removed 11 bases from V and 5 bases from J; junction bases left unmatched: 7. Germline V gives CDR1 SEHNR, CDR2 FQNEAQ (reference sequence). The CDR3 nucleotides read TGTGCCGGCGGGGGACAGGGCAACGAGCAGTACTTC. Residues: CAGGGQGNEQYF. The variable domain in full, completed from reference TRBV7-9 and TRBJ2-7, reads DTGVSQNPRHKITKRGQNVTFRCDPISEHNRLYWYRQTLGQGPEFLTYFQNEAQLEKSRLLSDRFSAERPKGSFSTLEIQRTEQGDSAMYLCAGGGQGNEQYFGPGTRLTVT.

This sequence joins TRBV7-8 and TRBJ1-2; no definite D call. The germline CDR1 and CDR2 sequences are SGHVS and FQNEAQ. V lost 5 bases and J 2 bases, leaving 9 bases between the germline ends. This CDR3 is built from 13 residues. The CDR3 DNA sequence: TGTGCCAGCAGCCACGACACCAACTATGGCTACACCTTC. Amino acid sequence: CASSHDTNYGYTF.

V is TRBV5-6 and J is TRBJ1-5, with D perhaps matching TRBD1 (5 bases). The CDR3 extends over 14 amino acids. CDR1 is SGHDT, CDR2 YYEEEE, per germline. The germline V and J ends were trimmed by 4 bases and 3 bases, with 11 bases remaining between them. CDR3 in DNA: TGTGCCAGCAGCCCGCAGGGATTCAATCAGCCCCAGCATTTT. This sequence encodes CASSPQGFNQPQHF.

In this sample, this clone turned up once. The V gene is TRBV6-6, the J gene TRBJ1-5; 8 nucleotides line up with TRBD1. The CDR3 contains 15 residues. CDR1 MNHNY and CDR2 SVGAGI come from the germline V gene (reference sequence). J lost 3 bases, V lost 7 bases, and 8 bases had no gene match. The DNA for the CDR3 is TGTGCCAGCACCTCCCTGACAGGGGTCAATCAGCCCCAGCATTTT. Amino acids: CASTSLTGVNQPQHF.

V usage is TRBV30 and J usage is TRBJ2-1; D unresolved. Germline CDR1 GTSNPN, CDR2 SVGIG (reference sequence). The CDR3 has 13 amino acids. Trimming removed 4 bases from V and 0 bases from J, with 7 bases in between. The chain's CDR3 is CAWKRSSYNEQFF. CDR3 DNA: TGTGCCTGGAAAAGGAGCTCCTACAATGAGCAGTTCTTC.

The chain recombines TRBV5-1 with TRBJ1-5, with TRBD1 matching over 9 bases. The J segment lost 0 bases and the V segment lost 3 bases, leaving 7 bases of the junction unmatched. The CDR3 has 17 residues. CDR1 and CDR2 from the germline V gene are SGHRS and YFSETQ. The CDR3: CASSSDRGADSNQPQHF. CDR3 bases: TGCGCCAGCAGCTCGGACAGGGGTGCGGATAGCAATCAGCCCCAGCATTTT.

The rearrangement joins TRBV7-9 to TRBJ2-1; 11 positions agree with TRBD2. CDR1 is SEHNR and CDR2 is FQNEAQ in the germline V gene (reference sequence). V dropped 5 bases and J dropped 7; count of bases not matched to a gene: 13. The CDR3 is 17 residues long. The CDR3 here is CASSIGTSGPAGNEQFF. DNA for the CDR3: TGTGCCAGCAGCATCGGGACTAGCGGCCCGGCGGGGAATGAGCAGTTCTTC.